This TCR beta chain was documented in a study of T cell responses to AZD1222 COVID-19 vaccine. Germline-derived CDR1 and CDR2 are LNHDA and SQIVND (reference sequence). The CDR3 has 11 residues. V lost 6 bases and J 12 bases, leaving 13 bases between the germline ends. Clones were sequenced by immunoSEQ multiplex PCR, and TCRdb holds only the in-frame ones, with some missing. The sample holds approximately 110,000 clones; nearly 90% are singletons and the top ten take approximately 4.8%. The source material was peripheral blood, sampled on day 0 of AZD1222 vaccination. The rearrangement links TRBV19 to TRBJ2-3; D not certain. This TCR was sampled from an adult in good health. The chain's CDR3 is CASRLASLQYF. The CDR3 bases are TGTGCCAGTAGATTAGCCTCTCTACAGTATTTT.